Below, 27 T cell receptor beta chains from the same sample are listed, as sequenced in a study of T cell repertoires in cytomegalovirus infection. MiXCR, run by TCRdb on the reads, gives a single entry per CDR3 protein. The sample includes a few hundred thousand distinct CDR3 sequences, more than 15% of them seen just once. The material sequenced was CD8+ T cells from PBMCs. Receptor source: a human donor in good health (CMV status not recorded). Some clones in this sample may be carry-over from other donors' samples.

This clonotype was picked up a small number of times. This chain links TRBV5-8 with TRBJ2-7; D is perhaps TRBD2 (7 bases). Germline V CDR1 and CDR2: SGHTS, YDEGEE. Trimming pared 3 bases from V and 1 base from J, leaving 14 bases between. CDR3 size: 15 residues. The CDR3 DNA reads TGTGCCAGCAGCTGGGGGGCTAGCGGATCCTACGAGCAGTACTTC. It translates to CASSWGASGSYEQYF. The full variable domain, with the rest looked up from reference TRBV5-8 and TRBJ2-7, is EAGVTQSPTHLIKTRGQQATLRCSPISGHTSVYWYQQALGLGLQFLLWYDEGEERNRGNFPPRFSGRQFPNYSSELNVNALELEDSALYLCASSWGASGSYEQYFGPGTRLTVT.

Details on this clonotype: Just one base apart from a much larger clone, this may be a read error. The chain uses TRBV11-3 and TRBJ2-1; TRBD1 matches at 7 bases. Germline lookup yields CDR1 SGHNT and CDR2 YENEEA. This CDR3 has 13 residues. The CDR3 DNA reads as TGTGCCGGCAGTCGGGGACAGCACAATGAGCAGTTCTTC. Protein sequence: CAGSRGQHNEQFF.

At least ten counts were recorded for this clonotype. This chain joins TRBV27 and TRBJ2-5, with D possibly being TRBD2 (6 bases). The length of the CDR3 is 16 residues. Looked up from germline, CDR1 is MNHEY and CDR2 is SMNVEV (reference sequence). V dropped 2 bases and J dropped 1 base, with 14 bases sitting between them. The CDR3 region has the DNA TGTGCCAGCAGTTTAACGGTAGCGGTACCCCAAGAGACCCAGTACTTC. This sequence encodes CASSLTVAVPQETQYF.

This sequence joins TRBV20-1 and TRBJ1-3; 12 bases align to TRBD1. After removal of 0 bases from V and 0 bases from J, the junction contained 9 bases not matched to a gene. The germline CDR1 and CDR2 sequences are DFQATT and SNEGSKA (reference sequence). The CDR3 runs to 19 residues. The CDR3 DNA sequence: TGCAGTGCTAGAGACCGGGACAGGGGGCTACTTAGCTCTGGAAACACCATATATTTT. It is translated as CSARDRDRGLLSSGNTIYF.

This clonotype was detected only a few times. The rearrangement joins TRBV9 to TRBJ1-2; D is undetermined. This CDR3 is built from 15 residues. Germline CDR1 is SGDLS and CDR2 is YYNGEE. Trimming cost V 4 bases and J 2 bases, with 15 bases left between them. Written as DNA, the CDR3 is TGTGCCAGCAGCTCTAGTCTAGGCAGCAACTATGGCTACACCTTC. Protein product: CASSSSLGSNYGYTF.

This clonotype was observed a few times. The chain recombines TRBV6-2 or TRBV6-3 with TRBJ2-7; D is possibly TRBD2 (6 bases). CDR3 length equals 14 residues. Germline CDR1 reads MNHEY; CDR2 reads SVGEGT. The V end lost 6 bases, the J end lost 6 bases, and 18 bases lay between the germline ends. CDR3 in DNA: TGTGCCAGCAGCCCCGGGACGGTCGGGGGCGAGCAGTACTTC. It is translated as CASSPGTVGGEQYF.

This clonotype was counted only a few times. The CDR3 loop is CASSLRGGEETQYF. In DNA form, the CDR3 reads TGTGCCAGCAGTTTAAGGGGGGGCGAGGAGACCCAGTACTTC. This chain links TRBV28 with TRBJ2-5, with a weak D call TRBD2 (7 bases). The CDR3 sequence is 14 residues long. The germline gives CDR1 MDHEN, CDR2 SYDVKM. The V end lost 2 bases, the J end lost 5 bases, and 12 bases lay between the germline ends. The variable domain in full, completed from reference TRBV28 and TRBJ2-5, reads DVKVTQSSRYLVKRTGEKVFLECVQDMDHENMFWYRQDPGLGLRLIYFSYDVKMKEKGDIPEGYSVSREKKERFSLILESASTNQTSMYLCASSLRGGEETQYFGPGTRLLVL.

This rearrangement joins TRBV7-6 to TRBJ2-3; D perhaps matches TRBD1 (6 bases). The V end was cut by 2 bases, the J end by 6 bases, with 18 bases between. Germline values: CDR1 SGHVS, CDR2 FNYEAQ. The CDR3 extends over 16 amino acids. The chain's CDR3 is CASSLSGQSSPDTQYF. The CDR3 DNA sequence: TGTGCCAGCAGCTTATCGGGACAATCATCTCCCGATACGCAGTATTTT.

V is TRBV29-1 and J is TRBJ1-1; no definite D call. The CDR3 totals 15 residues. Germline values: CDR1 SQVTM, CDR2 ANQGSEA. Trimming left V 5 bases short and J 0 bases short, with 16 bases between. CDR3 loop: CSVKTFGVMNTEAFF. The CDR3 DNA reads TGCAGCGTTAAAACCTTCGGTGTAATGAACACTGAAGCTTTCTTT.

This clonotype was counted between two and nine times. The chain is built from TRBV12-5 and TRBJ2-1; D not resolved. Per the germline V gene, CDR1 is LGHNT and CDR2 is FRNRAP. The length of the CDR3 is 11 residues. V lost 1 base, J lost 8 bases, and 3 bases lay in between. The CDR3 loop reads CASGLGYEQFF. CDR3 in DNA: TGTGCTAGTGGTTTGGGGTATGAGCAGTTCTTC.

This clonotype came up a few times. The chain joins TRBV29-1 to TRBJ2-7; D is perhaps TRBD2 (5 bases). This CDR3 is built from 12 residues. Trimming took 0 bases from V and 4 from J, leaving 7 bases between them. The germline CDR1 and CDR2 sequences are SQVTM and ANQGSEA. The CDR3 region has the DNA TGCAGCGTTGAAGAGGGAGATTACGAGCAGTACTTC. Its protein product is CSVEEGDYEQYF.

The genes are TRBV18 and TRBJ1-3; D perhaps matches TRBD1 (6 bases). Germline V gene lookup returns CDR1 KGHSH and CDR2 LQKENI. Trimming stripped 2 bases from V and 0 bases from J, with 14 bases between. This CDR3 is 17 amino acids long. Here the CDR3 DNA reads TGTGCCAGCTCACCAATGGACAGCCCGGCCTCTGGAAACACCATATATTTT. As protein: CASSPMDSPASGNTIYF. The full variable domain, its missing parts supplied by reference TRBV18 and TRBJ1-3, is NAGVMQNPRHLVRRRGQEARLRCSPMKGHSHVYWYRQLPEEGLKFMVYLQKENIIDESGMPKERFSAEFPKEGPSILRIQQVVRGDSAAYFCASSPMDSPASGNTIYFGEGSWLTVV.

The CDR3 region has the DNA TGCGCCAGCAGCCAACTAGCGGGGGCCTACTACGAGCAGTACTTC. It encodes CASSQLAGAYYEQYF. The J gene is TRBJ2-7, the V gene TRBV4-3; 10 nucleotides align to TRBD2. CDR1 is LGHNA and CDR2 is YSLEER in the germline V gene. The CDR3 covers 15 residues. V was clipped by 2 bases and J by 3 bases; unmatched bases: 4.

This clonotype was seen a few times. The rearrangement uses TRBV28 and TRBJ2-3, with 11 positions matching TRBD2. This CDR3 region has 19 residues. The germline V gene encodes CDR1 MDHEN and CDR2 SYDVKM. The V gene end was trimmed by 2 bases and the J gene end by 1 base; junction bases not matched to a gene: 11. CDR3 DNA: TGTGCCAGCAGTTTAATAACTAGCGGGGGCCCGGGGGGCACAGATACGCAGTATTTT. It yields the protein CASSLITSGGPGGTDTQYF.

The sample holds a few counts of this clonotype. This chain's CDR3 is CASSLTFSGAFSYEQYF. The DNA for the CDR3 is TGTGCCAGCAGTCTCACCTTTAGCGGGGCGTTCTCCTACGAGCAGTACTTC. The chain has TRBV5-5 and TRBJ2-7, with TRBD2 matching over 8 bases. CDR3 size: 17 residues. Germline-derived CDR1 and CDR2 are SGHKS and YYEKEE (reference sequence). Trimming cost V 5 bases and J 0 bases; bases outside gene matches: 13.

The sample holds a few counts of this clonotype. The rearrangement joins TRBV20-1 to TRBJ2-3; TRBD1 matches at 9 bases. The CDR3 consists of 15 residues. V dropped 1 base and J dropped 5; count of bases not matched to a gene: 7. The germline V gene encodes CDR1 DFQATT and CDR2 SNEGSKA (reference sequence). DNA of the CDR3: TGCAGTGCTAGAGGGGAGACAGGGGGTCAAGATACGCAGTATTTT. Amino acid sequence: CSARGETGGQDTQYF.

This clonotype was observed many times. CDR3 sequence reads: CASRGGQGRNGYTF. Here the CDR3 DNA reads TGTGCCAGCAGGGGGGGACAGGGACGGAATGGCTACACCTTC. The chain carries TRBV6-5 and TRBJ1-2; TRBD1 agrees at 9 bases. Germline CDR1 and CDR2: MNHEY and SVGAGI. The CDR3 length is 14 residues. Trimming cost V 6 bases and J 6 bases; bases outside gene matches: 8.

There are many counts of this clonotype. The chain is built from TRBV7-3 and TRBJ2-5; 8 bases match TRBD1. The CDR3 has 15 residues. The germline CDR1 and CDR2 sequences are SGHTA and FQGTGA. Losses at the gene ends were 5 bases for V and 4 bases for J; bases not matched to a gene: 9. CDR3 nucleotide sequence: TGTGCCAGCAGCACCTCAGGACAGGGCGGAGAGACCCAGTACTTC. Amino acid sequence: CASSTSGQGGETQYF. The full variable domain, with the rest looked up from reference TRBV7-3 and TRBJ2-5, is GAGVSQTPSNKVTEKGKYVELRCDPISGHTALYWYRQSLGQGPEFLIYFQGTGAADDSGLPNDRFFAVRPEGSVSTLKIQRTERGDSAVYLCASSTSGQGGETQYFGPGTRLLVL.

There are many counts of this clonotype. This chain links TRBV12-3 or TRBV12-4 with TRBJ2-7, with no clear D. The CDR3 runs to 13 residues. The V and J ends lost 1 base and 4 bases respectively, with 8 bases between them. As DNA, the CDR3 is TGTGCCAGCAGTTTAGTGGCTTCGTACGAGCAGTACTTC. Translating it yields CASSLVASYEQYF.

This sequence joins TRBV29-1 and TRBJ2-2; D is unresolved. Germline loops: CDR1 SQVTM, CDR2 ANQGSEA. This CDR3 has 14 residues. V lost 0 bases and J lost 2, with 7 bases in between. CDR3 in amino acids: CSVEEGSNTGELFF. The CDR3 nucleotides are TGCAGCGTTGAAGAGGGCAGTAACACCGGGGAGCTGTTTTTT.

This clonotype was counted at least ten times. The rearrangement links TRBV10-3 to TRBJ1-5; tentative D call: TRBD1 (5 bases). V was cut by 8 bases and J by 3 bases, with 14 bases left in between. CDR1 is ENHRY and CDR2 is SYGVKD in the germline V gene. This CDR3 is built from 14 residues. In DNA form, the CDR3 reads TGTGCCATCGGGACCCAGGACTCCAATCAGCCCCAGCATTTT. Protein: CAIGTQDSNQPQHF.

This clonotype is a singleton in its sample. The chain is built from TRBV12-3 or TRBV12-4 and TRBJ2-1; D might be TRBD1 or TRBD2, each matching 6 bases. This CDR3 spans 16 amino acids. V lost 1 base and J 0 bases, leaving 10 bases between the germline ends. CDR3 in amino acids: CASSLVGGHSYNEQFF. The DNA for the CDR3 is TGTGCCAGCAGTTTAGTCGGGGGACACTCCTACAATGAGCAGTTCTTC.

At least ten counts were recorded for this clonotype. V usage is TRBV7-8 and J usage is TRBJ2-1, with 11 bases lining up with TRBD1. Germline values: CDR1 SGHVS, CDR2 FQNEAQ. With 1 base clipped from V and 4 bases from J, the junction kept 6 bases outside the gene matches. This CDR3 spans 17 amino acids. The CDR3 region has the DNA TGTGCCAGCAGCTTAGATTTAGGACAGGGGGCATACAATGAGCAGTTCTTC. Its protein is CASSLDLGQGAYNEQFF.

For this clonotype: A much larger clone lies a single base off, so this may be a read error. The chain's CDR3 is CASLPPQWTEAFF. CDR3 nucleotide sequence: TGTGCCAGCCTACCGCCACAGTGGACTGAAGCTTTCTTT. The chain employs TRBV7-4 and TRBJ1-1; no definite D call. The CDR3 spans 13 residues. Germline CDR1 is SGHVT and CDR2 is SQSDAQ. V shed 8 bases and J shed 5 bases, with 15 bases lying between them.

The V call is TRBV19, the J call TRBJ1-1; tentative D call: TRBD1 (6 bases). The V gene's germline CDR1 is LNHDA and CDR2 SQIVND (reference sequence). The CDR3 contains 12 residues. The V end was cut by 3 bases, the J end by 10 bases, with 12 bases between. The CDR3 nucleotides read TGTGCCAGTAGTATCGGGGGCCTGGGAGCTTTCTTT. Translation: CASSIGGLGAFF.

This clonotype has a count of ten or more. J is TRBJ2-1 and V is TRBV7-9, with 10 positions matching TRBD2. V lost 2 bases and J lost 2; bases outside the gene matches: 3. The germline gives CDR1 SEHNR, CDR2 FQNEAQ (reference sequence). This CDR3 is 16 amino acids long. In DNA, the CDR3 is TGTGCCAGCAGCTTACAAGCGGGGGGGCCCTACAATGAGCAGTTCTTC. Encoded protein: CASSLQAGGPYNEQFF.

This clonotype appeared many times. CDR3 coding DNA: TGTGCCAGCAGTAATCCTCGGACTAGCGGGAACACCGGGGAGCTGTTTTTT. This gives the protein CASSNPRTSGNTGELFF. This sequence joins TRBV28 and TRBJ2-2; 10 bases map to TRBD2. CDR3 length equals 17 residues. Germline V CDR1 and CDR2: MDHEN, SYDVKM. V shed 5 bases and J 1 base; nucleotides not matched to a gene: 7.